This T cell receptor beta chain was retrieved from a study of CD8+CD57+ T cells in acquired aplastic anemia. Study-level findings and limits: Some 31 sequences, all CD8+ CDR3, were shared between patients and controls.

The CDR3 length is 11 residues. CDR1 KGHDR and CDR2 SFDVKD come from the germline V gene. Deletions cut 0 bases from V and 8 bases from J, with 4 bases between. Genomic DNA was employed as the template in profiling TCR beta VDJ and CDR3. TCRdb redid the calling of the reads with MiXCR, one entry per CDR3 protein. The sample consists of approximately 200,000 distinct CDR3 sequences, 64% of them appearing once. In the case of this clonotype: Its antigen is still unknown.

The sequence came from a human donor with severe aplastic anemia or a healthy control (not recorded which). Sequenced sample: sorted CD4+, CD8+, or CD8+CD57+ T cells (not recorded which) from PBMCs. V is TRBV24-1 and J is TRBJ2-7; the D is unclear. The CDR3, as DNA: TGTGCCACCAGTGATTTGGACAAGCAGTACTTC. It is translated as CATSDLDKQYF.